A selection of T cell receptor beta chains follows, all from one sample in a study of blood T cell repertoires in COVID-19. Some clones are missing from TCRdb's copy, which holds only in-frame ones; the method was immunoSEQ multiplex PCR. The table includes approximately 200,000 clones, 85% to 90% detected once. The sequenced material came from PBMCs or T cells enriched from blood (not recorded which). The origin of the receptors is a man under 40 who had recovered from COVID-19. Each CDR3 is given without its conserved first and last residue. Fields, in order: clone size, D gene, V gene, CDR3 length, CDR3 protein. D genes are given only for firm matches. Clone size is stated in some rows and not others, as once, few, many or a class when expanded.

>once|-|TRBV5-1|13
ASSLTTGGNTEAF
>-|-|TRBV21-1|20
ASSKAPRASGSHSLCTYTQY
>-|TRBD2|TRBV13|13
ASSLGTSGTYEQY
>-|TRBD1|TRBV19|12
ASNRGQTNEKLF
>few|TRBD2|TRBV5-5|13
ASSLVASGYNEQF
>many|TRBD1|TRBV28|14
ASSSGTGLIISPLH
>-|-|TRBV12-3/TRBV12-4|10
ASSILQAEAF
>-|TRBD2|TRBV5-1|13
ASSLVAGGMYEQY
>once|TRBD1|TRBV28|13
ASSPRTGGHTEAF
>-|-|TRBV4-1|13
ASSQDLAGVNEQF
>-|-|TRBV6-5|12
ASRKRTENTEAF
>-|TRBD2|TRBV9|14
ASSVAVREAQETQY
>few|-|TRBV7-6|12
ASSLESDNNEQF
>-|-|TRBV4-3|14
ASSSRSYGSSYEQY
>-|-|TRBV7-2|12
ASSLDPGHSPLH
>few|TRBD1|TRBV27|13
ASTFGGTDNSPLH
>-|-|TRBV4-1|11
ASSAGSHNEQF
>-|TRBD1|TRBV19|12
ASTLRDRYQPQH
>-|TRBD2|TRBV5-6|17
ASSVGSAGTSGSLYEQY
>-|-|TRBV20-1|9
SVSEPETQY
>once|-|TRBV4-1|15
ASSQDVAGGNRNTIY
>-|TRBD1|TRBV4-2|19
ASSQEGRTGYFRGDNEKLF
>-|-|TRBV5-1|11
ASSATQGQPQH
>-|-|TRBV5-1|13
ASSLDPPLNEKLF
>-|-|TRBV7-8|13
ASSPGGLTNEKLF
>once|TRBD1|TRBV6-5|10
ASSSGGEGYT
>-|-|TRBV6-2/TRBV6-3|13
ASSSGGWLSGELF
>-|TRBD1|TRBV6-5|12
ASTPGTGIYGYT
>-|TRBD1|TRBV6-6|13
ASSYSGTADHEQY
>-|TRBD2|TRBV6-5|11
ATTTSGTHEQY
>-|-|TRBV5-5|13
ASSIGQYMNTEAF
>-|-|TRBV29-1|10
SVGTANQPQH
>-|TRBD1|TRBV6-5|14
ASSYGLGQGHNEQF
>once|-|TRBV6-2/TRBV6-3|10
ASSQQIYEQY
>once|-|TRBV6-2/TRBV6-3|13
ASSYRVGDTGELF
>once|TRBD1|TRBV11-2|13
ASSSIRDRAIEQY
>-|TRBD1|TRBV7-6|12
ASSTGTGEHGYT
>-|-|TRBV6-5|10
ASRSNSYEQY
>-|-|TRBV5-1|12
ASSLDRQNTEAF
>-|TRBD1|TRBV19|14
ASSTRTGFGDRGYT
>-|TRBD2|TRBV30|13
AWSVLAGGRDEQF
>few|-|TRBV30|13
AWNGNLGGNSPLH
>-|TRBD1|TRBV4-3|13
ASSQGTGDSYEQY
>-|-|TRBV7-2|13
ASSQLKQYNYGYT
>-|-|TRBV7-6|15
ASSSGGAGVDTDTQY